What follows are 9 T cell receptor beta chains derived from one specimen sequenced in a study of cytomegalovirus exposure and HLA in healthy donors. The primer mix had 60 Vbeta and 13 Jbeta primers. Sequenced by immunoSEQ multiplex PCR; TCRdb stores in-frame clones only, minus some. The profile covers around 97,000 clones, with 9.4% appearing a single time and 5.1% taken by the ten largest. The sample taken for sequencing was PBMCs. All receptors come from a man aged 45 to 65 in good health and CMV-seropositive.

The V call is TRBV7-3, the J call TRBJ2-6; 7 nucleotides match TRBD1. V was pared by 5 bases and J by 2 bases, with 15 bases of the junction left unmatched. There are 19 residues in the CDR3. CDR1 and CDR2 (germline): SGHTA, FQGTGA. CDR3 sequence: CASSLLGLGGAAGANVLTF. CDR3 bases: TGTGCCAGCAGCCTCCTAGGGTTAGGGGGCGCCGCTGGGGCCAACGTCCTGACTTTC.

This clone was detected a few times. This rearrangement joins TRBV27 to TRBJ2-1; a weak D match, TRBD1 (6 bases). CDR1 MNHEY and CDR2 SMNVEV come from the germline V gene (reference sequence). This CDR3 has 19 amino acids. Between the trimmed V and J ends, which lost 6 bases and 0 bases, there was a span of 24 bases. The CDR3, as DNA: TGTGCCAGCAGCCCCCGGACAGCACTGCGCCCAAGCTCCTACAATGAGCAGTTCTTC. Translated, it gives CASSPRTALRPSSYNEQFF.

CDR3 amino acids: CASSIPNVAKGATQYF. The CDR3 DNA follows: TGTGCCAGCAGTATACCCAACGTCGCCAAGGGGGCGACCCAGTACTTC. The chain couples TRBV28 to TRBJ2-5; 7 nucleotides match TRBD1. The CDR3 extends over 16 amino acids. Germline V gene data show CDR1 as MDHEN and CDR2 as SYDVKM. V was clipped by 5 bases and J by 7 bases; unmatched bases: 16. Drawing the rest from reference TRBV28 and TRBJ2-5, the complete variable domain is DVKVTQSSRYLVKRTGEKVFLECVQDMDHENMFWYRQDPGLGLRLIYFSYDVKMKEKGDIPEGYSVSREKKERFSLILESASTNQTSMYLCASSIPNVAKGATQYFGPGTRLLVL.

V usage is TRBV9 and J usage is TRBJ2-1; perhaps TRBD2 as D (5 bases). CDR3 size: 16 residues. Deletions cut 2 bases from V and 8 bases from J, with 20 bases between. Germline-derived CDR1 and CDR2 are SGDLS and YYNGEE. CDR3 in amino acids: CASSVGRGYRYDEQFF. The CDR3 DNA reads TGTGCCAGCAGCGTCGGACGGGGATACCGGTATGATGAGCAGTTCTTC.

The rearrangement links TRBV5-4 to TRBJ2-1; a possible D gene is TRBD2 (6 bases). The CDR3 extends over 14 amino acids. Germline V CDR1 and CDR2: SGHNT, YYREEE (reference sequence). V was shortened by 3 bases and J by 10 bases, with 17 bases between the two germline ends. The CDR3 sequence is CASSSMEGVKEQFF. The CDR3 bases are TGTGCCAGCAGCTCCATGGAGGGAGTGAAGGAGCAGTTCTTC.

In its sample, this clone was seen a few times. The chain joins TRBV6-5 to TRBJ1-1, with no clear D. Deletions cut 8 bases from V and 3 bases from J, with 13 bases between. CDR3 size: 13 residues. Per the germline V gene, CDR1 is MNHEY and CDR2 is SVGAGI. Here the CDR3 reads CASGATRYTEAFF. The CDR3 DNA follows: TGTGCCAGCGGAGCAACAAGATACACTGAAGCTTTCTTT.

The CDR3 region is CAWSLRLAGYNEQFF. The CDR3 DNA sequence: TGTGCCTGGAGTCTTAGACTAGCGGGATACAATGAGCAGTTCTTC. The chain uses TRBV30 and TRBJ2-1, with 11 bases matching TRBD2. This CDR3 is built from 15 residues. The germline V gene encodes CDR1 GTSNPN and CDR2 SVGIG (reference sequence). V lost 2 bases and J lost 4; bases outside the gene matches: 4.

This clone was observed a handful of times. The chain employs TRBV7-9 and TRBJ1-3; a possible D gene is TRBD1 (5 bases). The V gene lost 2 bases and the J gene lost 3 bases, with 8 bases spanning the gap. This CDR3 contains 14 residues. CDR1 is SEHNR and CDR2 is FQNEAQ in the germline V gene (reference sequence). CDR3 amino acids: CASSLSRDGNTIYF. The CDR3 DNA sequence: TGTGCCAGCAGCTTAAGCAGGGATGGAAACACCATATATTTT.

This clone was observed a handful of times. V is TRBV5-6 and J is TRBJ2-2, with 14 nucleotides matching TRBD2. V shed 4 bases and J 3 bases; nucleotides not matched to a gene: 5. This CDR3 is 17 amino acids long. Germline V gives CDR1 SGHDT, CDR2 YYEEEE. In DNA, the CDR3 is TGTGCCAGCAGCCCGACTAGCGGGAGGGCTGACACCGGGGAGCTGTTTTTT. Residues: CASSPTSGRADTGELFF.